One sample yielded the 14 T cell receptor beta chains listed below, sequenced in a study of T-cell reconstitution after alpha-beta-depleted transplantation in children. Preparing the TCRbeta library involved the use of unique molecular identifiers. In TCRdb, the PCR reads were re-called with MiXCR into one record per CDR3 protein. The sample has about 980,000 distinct CDR3 sequences, around 30% seen once. Source: PBMCs, mostly from graft donor cells, taken 360 days after TCRalphabeta/CD19-depleted stem cell transplant. The receptors come from a boy younger than two who had a stem cell transplant for SCID, so the T cells may come from the graft donor.

J is TRBJ2-3 and V is TRBV18, with no clear D. Trimming stripped 3 bases from V and 1 base from J, with 11 bases between. This CDR3 comprises 15 residues. Looked up from germline, CDR1 is KGHSH and CDR2 is LQKENI. The CDR3, as DNA: TGTGCCAGCTCACCCCAATTGCTCCGCACAGATACGCAGTATTTT. It translates to CASSPQLLRTDTQYF.

J is TRBJ2-7 and V is TRBV4-1; the match to TRBD1 covers 7 bases. The CDR3 is made up of 16 amino acids. CDR1 is MGHRA, CDR2 YSYEKL, per germline. V shed 0 bases and J 3 bases; nucleotides not matched to a gene: 8. CDR3 nucleotides: TGCGCCAGCAGCCAAGATCGGGGTAGGGGGCTCTACGAGCAGTACTTC. Translated: CASSQDRGRGLYEQYF.

This clonotype was recorded a few times. The genes are TRBV15 and TRBJ2-3; D may be TRBD1 or TRBD2 (5 bases each). There are 15 residues in the CDR3. The V gene's germline CDR1 is LNHNV and CDR2 YYDKDF (reference sequence). Trimming removed 5 bases from V and 4 bases from J, with 16 bases in between. CDR3 in amino acids: CATSQKRGYPDTQYF. DNA of the CDR3: TGTGCCACCAGCCAGAAGAGGGGATACCCAGATACGCAGTATTTT. Drawing the rest from reference TRBV15 and TRBJ2-3, the complete variable domain is DAMVIQNPRYQVTQFGKPVTLSCSQTLNHNVMYWYQQKSSQAPKLLFHYYDKDFNNEADTPDNFQSRRPNTSFCFLDIRSPGLGDTAMYLCATSQKRGYPDTQYFGPGTRLTVL.

Details on this clonotype: The missing conserved phenylalanine or tryptophan at the end of this CDR3 makes a read error likely. This chain connects TRBV18 to TRBJ2-3; the match to TRBD2 covers 14 bases. The CDR3 totals 18 residues. Germline loops: CDR1 KGHSH, CDR2 LQKENI. In nucleotides, the CDR3 is TGTGCCAGCTCGCCACCGGGACTAGCGGGGGAAAGCACAGATACGCAGTATTCT. As protein: CASSPPGLAGESTDTQYS.

The chain couples TRBV28 to TRBJ2-7, with D possibly TRBD1 on 5 matching bases. The CDR3 spans 15 residues. The germline V gene has CDR1 MDHEN and CDR2 SYDVKM. Trimming removed 8 bases at V and 0 bases at J, with 17 bases between. The CDR3 loop reads CASARQRTSSYEQYF. The DNA for the CDR3 is TGTGCCAGCGCCCGACAGCGTACGAGCTCCTACGAGCAGTACTTC.

This clonotype showed up just a few times. The chain has TRBV7-3 and TRBJ2-3, with D uncertain. Germline lookup yields CDR1 SGHTA and CDR2 FQGTGA. Trimming pared 0 bases from V and 5 bases from J, leaving 12 bases between. The CDR3 consists of 15 residues. In nucleotides, the CDR3 is TGTGCCAGCAGCTTAACTAGTAACCTGGGAGATACGCAGTATTTT. Amino acid sequence: CASSLTSNLGDTQYF.

This chain uses TRBV7-9 with TRBJ2-7; no clear D gene. V gave up 2 bases and J gave up 2 bases, with 7 bases separating them. The CDR3 has 13 residues. Germline CDR1 is SEHNR and CDR2 is FQNEAQ (reference sequence). The chain's CDR3 is CASSLSAPYEQYF. Here the CDR3 DNA reads TGTGCCAGCAGCTTATCGGCGCCCTACGAGCAGTACTTC.

The sample holds a few counts of this clonotype. J is TRBJ2-7 and V is TRBV12-3 or TRBV12-4, with D possibly TRBD1 on 6 matching bases. The CDR3 totals 13 residues. The V end was cut by 3 bases, the J end by 6 bases, with 12 bases between. CDR3 DNA: TGTGCCAGCAGTTTGTACCAGGGGCGCGAGCAGTACTTC. Amino acids: CASSLYQGREQYF.

In this sample, this clonotype turned up a few times. The J gene is TRBJ2-3, the V gene TRBV20-1, with TRBD2 identical over 7 bases. J gave up 2 bases and V 3 bases, and 14 bases lay outside the gene matches. The CDR3 sequence is 17 residues long. CDR1 and CDR2 (germline): DFQATT, SNEGSKA (reference sequence). CDR3 DNA: TGCAGTGCTAGCAGAGTCAGACTAGCCCGAACCACAGATACGCAGTATTTT. Its protein is CSASRVRLARTTDTQYF.

The chain recombines TRBV5-1 with TRBJ2-3; the D is unclear. V was pared by 0 bases and J by 0 bases, with 11 bases between. The CDR3 is 16 amino acids. Germline CDR1 SGHRS, CDR2 YFSETQ. DNA for the CDR3: TGCGCCAGCAGCTTGGACGGCGGAACAAGCACAGATACGCAGTATTTT. Encoded protein: CASSLDGGTSTDTQYF.

This clonotype has only a few counts. The CDR3 loop reads CSAETPGGRSYNEQFF. The CDR3 region has the DNA TGCAGTGCCGAAACCCCCGGGGGACGCTCCTACAATGAGCAGTTCTTC. The chain joins TRBV20-1 to TRBJ2-1; tentatively, D is TRBD2 (6 bases). CDR3 length equals 16 residues. Trimming took 6 bases from V and 0 from J, leaving 18 bases between them. Per the germline V gene, CDR1 is DFQATT and CDR2 is SNEGSKA (reference sequence).

This clonotype occurred a few times. The gene calls are TRBV5-1 and TRBJ1-1, with D tentatively TRBD1 (5 bases). Trimming stripped 0 bases from V and 2 bases from J, with 20 bases between. This CDR3 contains 18 residues. Looked up from germline, CDR1 is SGHRS and CDR2 is YFSETQ. The CDR3 sequence is CASSLAVIYGGDNTEAFF. The CDR3 region has the DNA TGCGCCAGCAGCTTGGCCGTCATTTATGGGGGGGATAACACTGAAGCTTTCTTT.

CDR3 residues: CASSSYRLAGGRGTDTQYF. The DNA for the CDR3 is TGTGCCAGCAGTTCTTACCGACTAGCGGGGGGGCGAGGCACAGATACGCAGTATTTT. V is TRBV6-5 and J is TRBJ2-3; 14 positions agree with TRBD2. Unmatched junction bases numbered 10, after V lost 4 bases and J lost 1 base. Per germline, CDR1 MNHEY and CDR2 SVGAGI. The CDR3 covers 19 residues.

This clonotype turned up a few times. The chain has TRBV29-1 and TRBJ2-1; D gene ambiguous. Trimming took off 6 bases at V and 6 bases at J, with 18 bases between the two ends. The CDR3 runs to 14 residues. Per germline, CDR1 SQVTM and CDR2 ANQGSEA. CDR3 protein: CSVLPDWYGNEQFF. CDR3 DNA: TGCAGCGTCCTACCCGACTGGTATGGCAATGAGCAGTTCTTC.